Below are 18 T cell receptor beta chains sequenced from a single sample in a study of blood T cell repertoires in COVID-19. This table comes from immunoSEQ multiplex PCR, and its TCRdb copy is limited to in-frame clones, with some not included. This table has approximately 96,000 clones, approximately 90% appearing once. Sequencing used peripheral blood. The receptor set was obtained from a woman aged 80 or older with acute or convalescent COVID-19.

The chain joins TRBV27 to TRBJ1-5; 10 bases are shared with TRBD1. The CDR3 is 14 residues long. The germline V gene encodes CDR1 MNHEY and CDR2 SMNVEV (reference sequence). Trimming cost V 5 bases and J 7 bases; bases outside gene matches: 5. The CDR3 here is CASSLDRGGQPQHF. CDR3 sequence (DNA): TGTGCCAGCAGTCTGGACAGGGGGGGCCAGCCCCAGCATTTT.

V is TRBV7-2 and J is TRBJ1-5, with a possible D match to TRBD1 (6 bases). Trimming removed 5 bases from V and 3 bases from J, with 11 bases in between. Germline V gene sequence: CDR1 SGHTA, CDR2 FQGNSA. The CDR3 spans 14 residues. The CDR3 region is CASSPDRINQPQHF. The CDR3 region has the DNA TGTGCCAGCAGCCCCGACAGGATCAATCAGCCCCAGCATTTT.

This clone occurred once. The chain is built from TRBV30 and TRBJ1-6; D may be TRBD1 (6 bases). The germline V gene has CDR1 GTSNPN and CDR2 SVGIG (reference sequence). The CDR3 consists of 13 residues. Deletions cut 8 bases from V and 3 bases from J, with 11 bases between. The CDR3 DNA is TGTGCCGGAGCGGACAGCTATAATTCACCCCTCCACTTT. It yields the protein CAGADSYNSPLHF.

In this sample, this clone turned up a few times. The genes are TRBV5-1 and TRBJ1-4; D uncertain. Germline loops: CDR1 SGHRS, CDR2 YFSETQ. The V end lost 5 bases, the J end lost 6 bases, and 14 bases lay between the germline ends. The CDR3 has 14 amino acids. The CDR3 here is CASSPAGWDEKLFF. CDR3 nucleotides: TGCGCCAGCAGTCCGGCCGGGTGGGATGAAAAACTGTTTTTT.

The gene calls are TRBV9 and TRBJ2-7, with 8 bases fitting TRBD1. This CDR3 is 16 amino acids long. After removal of 0 bases from V and 2 bases from J, the junction contained 7 bases not matched to a gene. From germline, CDR1 is SGDLS and CDR2 YYNGEE. The CDR3 DNA sequence: TGTGCCAGCAGCGTAGGGCTTGGGACAGGAGCCTACGAGCAGTACTTC. Its protein is CASSVGLGTGAYEQYF.

The chain employs TRBV27 and TRBJ1-2; maybe TRBD1 (5 bases). Germline CDR1 and CDR2: MNHEY and SMNVEV (reference sequence). The CDR3 is 12 residues long. V was trimmed by 6 bases and J by 4 bases, leaving 9 bases between them. The CDR3 loop reads CASRGGAYGYTF. DNA of the CDR3: TGTGCCAGCAGGGGAGGGGCCTATGGCTACACCTTC.

This chain joins TRBV5-6 and TRBJ1-5; TRBD1 agrees at 10 bases. V dropped 4 bases and J dropped 5; count of bases not matched to a gene: 3. CDR3 size: 14 residues. Germline CDR1 reads SGHDT; CDR2 reads YYEEEE. The CDR3 bases are TGTGCCAGCAGCATCGGGACAGGGGATCAGCCCCAGCATTTT. Translated, it gives CASSIGTGDQPQHF.

The V call is TRBV6-5, the J call TRBJ1-4; the match to TRBD1 covers 9 bases. After removal of 8 bases from V and 4 bases from J, the junction contained 2 bases not matched to a gene. Germline V gene lookup returns CDR1 MNHEY and CDR2 SVGAGI. This CDR3 comprises 13 residues. CDR3 in DNA: TGTGCCAGCGGACAGGGGATTAATGAAAAACTGTTTTTT. Amino acids: CASGQGINEKLFF.

The genes are TRBV7-2 and TRBJ1-5; a possible D gene is TRBD1 (5 bases). CDR3 length equals 15 residues. Trimming took 4 bases from V and 3 from J, leaving 13 bases between them. Germline CDR1 reads SGHTA; CDR2 reads FQGNSA. The CDR3 coding sequence is TGTGCCAGCAGCTCACAGGCAACAGTCAATCAGCCCCAGCATTTT. The encoded protein is CASSSQATVNQPQHF.

Only one count was recorded for this clone. The chain carries TRBV7-2 and TRBJ2-2, with 9 positions matching TRBD1. V gave up 8 bases and J gave up 4 bases; unmatched junction bases: 5. The CDR3 runs 14 residues. Per the germline V gene, CDR1 is SGHTA and CDR2 is FQGNSA. The CDR3: CASLRDRATGELFF. Written as DNA, the CDR3 is TGTGCCAGCTTAAGGGACAGGGCCACCGGGGAGCTGTTTTTT.

CDR3 bases: TGTGCCAGCAGCCGCCGACAGGGAAACTATGGCTACACCTTC. It codes for CASSRRQGNYGYTF. This chain uses TRBV3-1 (or the pseudogene TRBV3-2) with TRBJ1-2; 7 positions match TRBD1. J lost 2 bases, V lost 4 bases, and 4 bases had no gene match. The CDR3 is made up of 14 amino acids. CDR1 is LGHDT and CDR2 is YNNKEL in the germline V gene (reference sequence).

This chain connects TRBV11-2 to TRBJ1-2; D is unresolved. The CDR3 totals 14 residues. V was shortened by 2 bases and J by 2 bases, with 9 bases between the two germline ends. Germline V gene lookup returns CDR1 SGHAT and CDR2 FQNNGV. CDR3 nucleotides: TGTGCCAGCAGCTTATTCGCGGTCAACTATGGCTACACCTTC. Its protein is CASSLFAVNYGYTF. Full variable domain (rest looked up from reference TRBV11-2 and TRBJ1-2): EAGVAQSPRYKIIEKRQSVAFWCNPISGHATLYWYQQILGQGPKLLIQFQNNGVVDDSQLPKDRFSAERLKGVDSTLKIQPAKLEDSAVYLCASSLFAVNYGYTFGSGTRLTVV.

V usage is TRBV7-2 and J usage is TRBJ2-3; TRBD2 agrees at 8 bases. Germline CDR1 SGHTA, CDR2 FQGNSA. This CDR3 region has 16 residues. The V gene end was trimmed by 5 bases and the J gene end by 2 bases; junction bases not matched to a gene: 9. The CDR3 nucleotides are TGTGCCAGCAGCCCGGCTTTAGCGGGGTTCACAGATACGCAGTATTTT. It encodes CASSPALAGFTDTQYF. The whole variable domain, filled in from reference TRBV7-2 and TRBJ2-3, reads GAGVSQSPSNKVTEKGKDVELRCDPISGHTALYWYRQSLGQGLEFLIYFQGNSAPDKSGLPSDRFSAERTGGSVSTLTIQRTQQEDSAVYLCASSPALAGFTDTQYFGPGTRLTVL.

This chain uses TRBV27 with TRBJ1-2, with 12 nucleotides matching TRBD1. Losses at the gene ends were 3 bases for V and 5 bases for J; bases not matched to a gene: 7. The CDR3 has 16 residues. Germline assignment: CDR1 MNHEY and CDR2 SMNVEV (reference sequence). In nucleotides, the CDR3 is TGTGCCAGCAGTTTGAAGGGACAGGGGGCGGGGTATGGCTACACCTTC. This codes for CASSLKGQGAGYGYTF.

The chain is built from TRBV10-2 and TRBJ2-7; 7 bases fit TRBD2. Germline V lookup: CDR1 WSHSY, CDR2 SAAADI. The CDR3 is 16 residues long. V was pared by 4 bases and J by 0 bases, with 9 bases of the junction left unmatched. The CDR3 nucleotides read TGCGCCAGCAGTGGCCCGCTAGCGGCCAGCTCCTACGAGCAGTACTTC. Translating gives CASSGPLAASSYEQYF.

In its sample, this clone was seen once. The chain recombines TRBV19 with TRBJ2-7; the match to TRBD1 covers 7 bases. The CDR3 length is 15 residues. Per the germline V gene, CDR1 is LNHDA and CDR2 is SQIVND (reference sequence). Losses at the gene ends were 3 bases for V and 1 base for J; bases not matched to a gene: 6. In DNA, the CDR3 is TGTGCCAGTAGTATCCGGGACAGCCCTTCCTACGAGCAGTACTTC. Translation gives CASSIRDSPSYEQYF.

The chain has TRBV6-5 and TRBJ1-2; D ambiguous. Germline CDR1 is MNHEY and CDR2 is SVGAGI. This CDR3 contains 12 residues. V lost 7 bases to trimming and J lost 6 bases, with 12 bases between them. The CDR3 sequence is CASTQARDGYTF. CDR3 sequence (DNA): TGTGCCAGCACCCAGGCCAGAGATGGCTACACCTTC.

CDR3 amino acids: CAWEQGSYEQYF. The CDR3 nucleotides are TGTGCCTGGGAACAGGGATCCTACGAGCAGTACTTC. The V gene is TRBV30, the J gene TRBJ2-7, with a weak D call TRBD1 (6 bases). Trimming cost V 5 bases and J 1 base, with 9 bases left between them. The germline V gene encodes CDR1 GTSNPN and CDR2 SVGIG (reference sequence). The CDR3 spans 12 residues.